Listed below are T cell receptor beta chains from one sample, sequenced in a study of T cell responses to AZD1222 COVID-19 vaccine. The assay was immunoSEQ multiplex PCR, and TCRdb's table has in-frame clones only and misses some. The sample includes about 120,000 clones, 75% to 90% of them seen just once. The source was peripheral blood, collected 28 days after the second AZD1222 dose. The receptors were sampled from an adult who received the AZD1222 COVID-19 vaccine. Both conserved end residues are part of each CDR3. The D gene is left open where the match is weak. Not all rows give a size; the values are once, few, many and, for expanded clones, a class.

d_gene,j_gene,abundance,v_gene,CDR3aa,CDR3nt
.,TRBJ1-1,.,TRBV5-6,CASSVQSEAFF,TGTGCCAGCAGCGTCCAGTCTGAAGCTTTCTTT
.,TRBJ1-2,.,TRBV7-2,CAGRGGRTQNYGYTF,TGTGCCGGGCGGGGGGGGCGCACCCAGAACTATGGCTACACCTTC
TRBD1,TRBJ1-2,.,TRBV11-2,CASSIQTGPYGYTF,TGTGCCAGCAGCATACAGACAGGGCCCTATGGCTACACCTTC
.,TRBJ1-1,.,TRBV10-3,CAISVGGSMNEAFF,TGTGCCATCAGTGTTGGGGGGTCCATGAATGAAGCTTTCTTT
TRBD1,TRBJ1-6,.,TRBV19,CATNQGQPNSPLHF,TGTGCCACAAACCAGGGACAGCCTAATTCACCCCTCCACTTT
.,TRBJ1-5,.,TRBV27,CASSLSGVPSNQPQHF,TGTGCCAGCAGTTTATCCGGGGTCCCAAGCAATCAGCCCCAGCATTTT
.,TRBJ1-5,.,TRBV10-1,CASRVGGWSNQPQHF,TGCGCCAGCAGGGTGGGGGGTTGGAGCAATCAGCCCCAGCATTTT
.,TRBJ2-7,few,TRBV6-2/TRBV6-3,CASSYGGTYEQYF,TGTGCCAGCAGTTACGGGGGGACTTACGAGCAGTACTTC
.,TRBJ1-5,.,TRBV12-3/TRBV12-4,CASSFGSQPQHF,TGTGCCAGCAGTTTCGGTAGTCAGCCCCAGCATTTT
.,TRBJ2-3,.,TRBV3-1/TRBV3-2,CASSQGGIGLGTQYF,TGTGCCAGCAGCCAAGGAGGAATTGGGCTAGGTACGCAGTATTTT
.,TRBJ1-5,.,TRBV2,CASSLGVYQPQHF,TGTGCCAGCAGTCTCGGGGTTTATCAGCCCCAGCATTTT
.,TRBJ1-5,.,TRBV21-1,CASPEEGYSNQPQHF,TGTGCCAGCCCCGAGGAGGGGTATAGCAATCAGCCCCAGCATTTT
.,TRBJ1-1,.,TRBV11-2,CASSLEGGVNTEAFF,TGTGCCAGCAGCTTAGAGGGCGGGGTGAACACTGAAGCTTTCTTT
.,TRBJ1-2,.,TRBV24-1,CATSVGNYGYTF,TGTGCCACCAGTGTTGGGAACTATGGCTACACCTTC
TRBD2,TRBJ2-5,.,TRBV9,CASSFRGEETQYF,TGTGCCAGCAGCTTTCGGGGGGAAGAGACCCAGTACTTC
.,TRBJ1-1,.,TRBV3-1/TRBV3-2,CASSPGRLNTEAFF,TGTGCCAGCAGCCCGGGACGGTTGAACACTGAAGCTTTCTTT
.,TRBJ1-2,.,TRBV6-6,CASSLTRDGYTF,TGTGCCAGCAGCTTGACCCGTGATGGCTACACCTTC
.,TRBJ1-1,.,TRBV9,CASSVNHGTEAFF,TGTGCCAGCAGCGTGAATCACGGCACTGAAGCTTTCTTT
.,TRBJ1-3,.,TRBV7-9,CASSMDWGNTIYF,TGTGCCAGCAGCATGGACTGGGGAAACACCATATATTTT
.,TRBJ2-2,.,TRBV5-1,CASSSSPVTGELFF,TGCGCCAGCAGCTCCTCTCCGGTTACCGGGGAGCTGTTTTTT
.,TRBJ1-4,.,TRBV29-1,CSVEGESGEKLFF,TGCAGCGTTGAGGGGGAATCGGGTGAAAAACTGTTTTTT
.,TRBJ2-1,.,TRBV4-2,CASSQDTGRGTYNEQFF,TGTGCCAGCAGCCAAGATACTGGCAGGGGCACCTACAATGAGCAGTTCTTC
.,TRBJ1-2,.,TRBV9,CASSVVSAYGYTF,TGTGCCAGCAGCGTAGTGTCAGCTTATGGCTACACCTTC
TRBD1,TRBJ2-7,.,TRBV6-5,CASSYAGTEAYEQYF,TGTGCCAGCAGTTACGCCGGGACAGAAGCCTACGAGCAGTACTTC
.,TRBJ1-2,.,TRBV4-2,CASSQEYGRNYGYTF,TGTGCCAGCAGCCAAGAATACGGCAGAAACTATGGCTACACCTTC
.,TRBJ1-6,.,TRBV19,CASTVSSRQGNSPLHF,TGTGCCAGTACCGTCAGTTCGCGTCAGGGGAATTCACCCCTCCACTTT
TRBD2,TRBJ2-2,.,TRBV6-1,CASSGPGLAGGMNTGELFF,TGTGCCAGCAGTGGCCCGGGACTAGCGGGGGGGATGAACACCGGGGAGCTGTTTTTT
.,TRBJ2-1,.,TRBV19,CASSISRDQFF,TGTGCCAGTAGTATATCCAGGGACCAGTTCTTC
.,TRBJ1-6,.,TRBV5-6,CASSRESSPLHF,TGTGCCAGCAGTCGGGAAAGTTCACCCCTCCACTTT
.,TRBJ1-4,.,TRBV15,CATSRSKTGNEKLFF,TGTGCCACCAGCAGAAGTAAGACAGGAAATGAAAAACTGTTTTTT
TRBD2,TRBJ2-2,once,TRBV19,CASSIVGLPNTGELFF,TGTGCCAGTAGTATAGTGGGACTACCGAACACCGGGGAGCTGTTTTTT
.,TRBJ1-6,once,TRBV7-6,CASSLGGSYNSPLHF,TGTGCCAGCAGCTTAGGGGGCTCCTATAATTCACCCCTCCACTTT
.,TRBJ1-5,.,TRBV12-3/TRBV12-4,CASSLIGDQPQHF,TGTGCCAGCAGTTTAATTGGGGACCAGCCCCAGCATTTT
.,TRBJ1-2,few,TRBV19,CASREAVRYGYTF,TGTGCCAGCCGAGAAGCCGTTCGATATGGCTACACCTTC
TRBD2,TRBJ2-2,.,TRBV24-1,CATSAPGGAAGELFF,TGTGCCACCAGTGCCCCGGGGGGGGCGGCCGGGGAGCTGTTTTTT
.,TRBJ1-6,once,TRBV18,CASPWQVYSPLHF,TGTGCCAGCCCTTGGCAAGTATATTCACCCCTCCACTTT
.,TRBJ1-5,.,TRBV7-2,CASSPGPRSNQPQHF,TGTGCCAGCAGCCCGGGACCACGTAGCAATCAGCCCCAGCATTTT
.,TRBJ1-1,.,TRBV3-1/TRBV3-2,CASSQEWYSTAFF,TGTGCCAGCAGCCAAGAATGGTACAGTACGGCTTTCTTT
.,TRBJ2-5,.,TRBV5-4,CASSLGELRGITQYF,TGTGCCAGCAGCTTAGGGGAGTTGAGGGGGATAACCCAGTACTTC
TRBD1,TRBJ1-1,.,TRBV5-1,CASSLFTGGAMQAFF,TGCGCCAGCAGCTTGTTTACAGGGGGCGCAATGCAAGCTTTCTTT
TRBD1,TRBJ1-4,.,TRBV29-1,CSVTGTVGTTNEKLFF,TGCAGCGTTACCGGGACAGTCGGGACAACTAATGAAAAACTGTTTTTT
TRBD2,TRBJ2-2,.,TRBV2,CASSALAGGPNTGELFF,TGTGCCAGCAGTGCACTCGCGGGGGGGCCCAACACCGGGGAGCTGTTTTTT
.,TRBJ1-4,.,TRBV7-9,CASTRQEISRSNEKLFF,TGTGCCAGCACACGACAGGAAATAAGCCGGTCTAATGAAAAACTGTTTTTT
.,TRBJ1-6,.,TRBV7-8,CASSLAEPYNSPLHF,TGTGCCAGCAGCTTAGCGGAGCCTTATAATTCACCCCTCCACTTT
.,TRBJ1-1,.,TRBV7-2,CASSFDRSPNTEAFF,TGTGCCAGCAGCTTTGACAGGTCTCCGAACACTGAAGCTTTCTTT
.,TRBJ1-1,.,TRBV12-3/TRBV12-4,CASSLFASARAFF,TGTGCCAGCAGTTTGTTCGCTTCCGCGCGAGCTTTCTTT
.,TRBJ1-2,once,TRBV6-5,CASRLDSRAYGYTF,TGTGCCAGCAGACTTGACAGTCGGGCCTATGGCTACACCTTC
.,TRBJ1-1,.,TRBV18,CASSPPGTPNTEAFF,TGTGCCAGCTCACCGCCCGGGACACCTAACACTGAAGCTTTCTTT
.,TRBJ1-5,.,TRBV5-3,CARSPQRDNQPQHF,TGTGCCAGAAGCCCCCAGCGTGACAATCAGCCCCAGCATTTT